Each of the 2 T cell receptor beta chains below was sequenced from the same sample in a study of OX40 agonist ivuxolimab in advanced cancers. Clones were read by immunoSEQ multiplex PCR, and TCRdb kept only the in-frame ones, dropping some. Of some 25,000 clones detected, roughly 80% appear once; the ten largest clones hold around 27%. Sequences were derived from CD4+ or CD8+ T cells sorted from blood, sampled in a trial of the OX40 agonist ivuxolimab. The receptors were gathered from an adult with an advanced solid tumor such as melanoma, head and neck, liver or kidney cancer.

The genes are TRBV27 and TRBJ1-5, with a possible D match to TRBD1 (6 bases). Trimming pared 5 bases from V and 4 bases from J, leaving 12 bases between. Germline CDR1 is MNHEY and CDR2 is SMNVEV (reference sequence). This CDR3 region has 14 residues. Here the CDR3 DNA reads TGTGCCAGCAGTGTCCTAGGGGGAAATCAGCCCCAGCATTTT. Translated: CASSVLGGNQPQHF.

The CDR3 loop reads CASSEVGPTGELFF. The CDR3 region has the DNA TGTGCCAGCAGTGAAGTTGGCCCTACCGGGGAGCTGTTTTTT. The chain carries TRBV2 and TRBJ2-2; no clear D. The CDR3 sequence is 14 residues long. The V and J ends lost 1 base and 5 bases respectively, with 8 bases between them. Germline V lookup: CDR1 SNHLY, CDR2 FYNNEI.